Following are 22 T cell receptor beta chains from one sample sequenced in a study of OX40 agonist ivuxolimab in advanced cancers. Sequencing used immunoSEQ multiplex PCR; TCRdb keeps in-frame clones, though not all of them. The sample records 30,000 to 40,000 clones, around four fifths being singletons. The material sequenced was CD4+ or CD8+ T cells sorted from blood, taken in a trial of the OX40 agonist ivuxolimab. The receptors derive from an adult with an advanced solid tumor such as melanoma, head and neck, liver or kidney cancer.

The chain combines TRBV6-5 with TRBJ1-1; no definite D call. The CDR3 consists of 9 residues. Germline CDR1 MNHEY, CDR2 SVGAGI. V lost 7 bases to trimming and J lost 10 bases, with 7 bases between them. CDR3 loop: CASTGRAFF. CDR3 DNA sequence: TGTGCCAGCACCGGAAGAGCTTTCTTT.

The rearrangement links TRBV27 to TRBJ2-1, with 7 nucleotides matching TRBD2. The J segment lost 6 bases and the V segment lost 2 bases, leaving 4 bases of the junction unmatched. CDR1 is MNHEY, CDR2 SMNVEV, per germline (reference sequence). The CDR3 is 14 residues long. The CDR3 DNA is TGTGCCAGCAGTTTAGCGGGGGAGCGCAATGAGCAGTTCTTC. Translation gives CASSLAGERNEQFF.

V gene TRBV5-6 combines with J gene TRBJ1-1; tentative D call: TRBD1 (6 bases). Trimming removed 4 bases at V and 2 bases at J, with 12 bases between. CDR1 is SGHDT and CDR2 is YYEEEE in the germline V gene. CDR3 size: 14 residues. The CDR3 sequence is CASSQGHLNTEAFF. For the CDR3, the DNA is TGTGCCAGCAGCCAGGGACACCTTAACACTGAAGCTTTCTTT.

The chain employs TRBV7-2 and TRBJ2-5, with 7 bases that match TRBD1. Germline loops: CDR1 SGHTA, CDR2 FQGNSA. This CDR3 is 17 amino acids long. Trimming took 4 bases from V and 5 from J; bases not matched to a gene: 16. CDR3 sequence reads: CASSSDPLTGKLETQYF. The CDR3 DNA is TGTGCCAGCAGCTCCGACCCCCTGACAGGGAAGTTGGAGACCCAGTACTTC.

The chain has TRBV19 and TRBJ1-2, with 9 bases that match TRBD1. Trimming took 4 bases from V and 5 from J; bases not matched to a gene: 8. Germline V lookup: CDR1 LNHDA, CDR2 SQIVND (reference sequence). This CDR3 spans 15 amino acids. The CDR3 reads CASSTPGTGLYGYTF. The DNA for the CDR3 is TGTGCCAGTAGTACCCCGGGGACAGGGTTGTATGGCTACACCTTC.

The V gene is TRBV7-9, the J gene TRBJ1-5; 10 bases fit TRBD1. CDR1 and CDR2 (germline): SEHNR, FQNEAQ (reference sequence). V was clipped by 3 bases and J by 0 bases; unmatched bases: 5. The CDR3 totals 17 residues. CDR3 residues: CASSFGTGDYSNQPQHF. In nucleotides, the CDR3 is TGTGCCAGCAGCTTTGGGACAGGGGATTATAGCAATCAGCCCCAGCATTTT.

The CDR3 is CASSSRGLSYEQYF. CDR3 sequence (DNA): TGTGCCAGCAGTTCCAGGGGGTTATCCTACGAGCAGTACTTC. The V gene is TRBV27, the J gene TRBJ2-5, with 7 bases aligning to TRBD1. The end of the DNA is better explained by TRBJ2-7, so the J call may be wrong. Germline values: CDR1 MNHEY, CDR2 SMNVEV (reference sequence). The CDR3 is 14 amino acids.

As concerns this clone: The DNA is left out, because the CDR3 cannot be placed on it with certainty; the CDR3 is given as TCRdb lists it. The gene calls are TRBV4-3 and TRBJ1-1. With termini counted, the CDR3 has 11 amino acids. Germline CDR1 and CDR2: LGHNA and YSLEER. The CDR3 region is CASGVGAGTFF.

The V and J genes are TRBV5-4 and TRBJ2-2, with 8 positions matching TRBD1. The trim removed 1 base at V and 1 base at J, leaving 3 bases unmatched. The germline gives CDR1 SGHNT, CDR2 YYREEE (reference sequence). CDR3 length equals 16 residues. CDR3 protein: CASSLLGQENTGELFF. The CDR3 nucleotides are TGTGCCAGCAGCTTGTTGGGACAGGAGAACACCGGGGAGCTGTTTTTT.

DNA of the CDR3: TGTGCCAGCAGAGTAACTAGCGGGAGGGCCGCCGGGGAGCTGTTTTTT. This gives the protein CASRVTSGRAAGELFF. J is TRBJ2-2 and V is TRBV7-9; 13 bases match TRBD2. J lost 6 bases, V lost 6 bases, and 7 bases had no gene match. The CDR3 spans 16 residues. Germline assignment: CDR1 SEHNR and CDR2 FQNEAQ (reference sequence). The full variable domain, its missing parts supplied by reference TRBV7-9 and TRBJ2-2, is DTGVSQNPRHKITKRGQNVTFRCDPISEHNRLYWYRQTLGQGPEFLTYFQNEAQLEKSRLLSDRFSAERPKGSFSTLEIQRTEQGDSAMYLCASRVTSGRAAGELFFGEGSRLTVL.

The chain carries TRBV18 and TRBJ1-3, with D unclear. Germline V gives CDR1 KGHSH, CDR2 LQKENI. The CDR3 has 13 amino acids. V gave up 2 bases and J gave up 5 bases, with 7 bases separating them. The CDR3 nucleotides read TGTGCCAGCTCACCAGACGGCAGAAACACCATATATTTT. Its protein is CASSPDGRNTIYF. Full variable domain (outside the CDR3, taken from reference TRBV18 and TRBJ1-3): NAGVMQNPRHLVRRRGQEARLRCSPMKGHSHVYWYRQLPEEGLKFMVYLQKENIIDESGMPKERFSAEFPKEGPSILRIQQVVRGDSAAYFCASSPDGRNTIYFGEGSWLTVV.

The CDR3 DNA is TGTGCCAGCAGCTTAACGGCCCAGAGCTCCTACAATGAGCAGTTCTTC. This translates into CASSLTAQSSYNEQFF. This chain connects TRBV7-3 to TRBJ2-1; D gene unclear. The germline V gene encodes CDR1 SGHTA and CDR2 FQGTGA. The CDR3 runs 16 residues. The V gene lost 0 bases and the J gene lost 0 bases, with 9 bases spanning the gap.

The rearrangement joins TRBV10-1 to TRBJ1-1; weak D call: TRBD1 (5 bases). V lost 3 bases and J lost 6, with 14 bases in between. The V gene's germline CDR1 is WNHNN and CDR2 SYGVQD (reference sequence). This CDR3 comprises 14 residues. The CDR3 DNA reads as TGCGCCAGCAGTGACGGGGGTAGCCCGCCTGAAGCTTTCTTT. Its protein is CASSDGGSPPEAFF.

CDR3 in amino acids: CASTPGFGAYEQYF. The CDR3 bases are TGTGCCAGCACCCCAGGGTTCGGGGCCTACGAGCAGTACTTC. V usage is TRBV6-5 and J usage is TRBJ2-7; perhaps D is TRBD1 or TRBD2 (5 bases each). There are 14 residues in the CDR3. The germline V gene has CDR1 MNHEY and CDR2 SVGAGI. V was clipped by 7 bases and J by 2 bases, with 15 bases between them.

The chain carries TRBV4-1 and TRBJ2-7, with 9 bases fitting TRBD1. The CDR3 has 15 residues. J gave up 3 bases and V 1 base, and 4 bases lay outside the gene matches. Germline V lookup: CDR1 MGHRA, CDR2 YSYEKL. Here the CDR3 reads CASSQAGQGFYEQYF. CDR3 coding DNA: TGCGCCAGCAGCCAAGCGGGACAGGGTTTCTACGAGCAGTACTTC.

This clone was observed a handful of times. The chain is built from TRBV5-1 and TRBJ1-6; TRBD1 aligns across 7 bases. CDR3 size: 17 residues. Germline loops: CDR1 SGHRS, CDR2 YFSETQ. The J segment lost 0 bases and the V segment lost 3 bases, leaving 6 bases of the junction unmatched. The CDR3 DNA is TGCGCCAGCAGCTCGGGACAGTTAAGCTCCTATAATTCACCCCTCCACTTT. Translated: CASSSGQLSSYNSPLHF.

The chain uses TRBV9 and TRBJ1-2; D is perhaps TRBD1 (6 bases). CDR3 length: 16 amino acids. Per germline, CDR1 SGDLS and CDR2 YYNGEE. V was pared by 4 bases and J by 7 bases, with 23 bases between. The CDR3: CASSPPPAGARGGYTF. The CDR3 DNA reads TGTGCCAGCAGCCCCCCCCCTGCGGGGGCGCGGGGTGGCTACACCTTC.

The chain combines TRBV5-4 with TRBJ1-1; maybe TRBD1 (5 bases). CDR3 size: 13 residues. Germline CDR1 SGHNT, CDR2 YYREEE (reference sequence). The germline V and J ends were trimmed by 7 bases and 4 bases, with 14 bases remaining between them. The CDR3 reads CASPLRGGTEAFF. CDR3 coding DNA: TGTGCCAGCCCGTTGCGGGGGGGCACTGAAGCTTTCTTT.

The chain uses TRBV13 and TRBJ2-7; 8 bases agree with TRBD1. The CDR3 covers 14 residues. Germline values: CDR1 PRHDT, CDR2 FYEKMQ (reference sequence). Losses at the gene ends were 3 bases for V and 5 bases for J; bases not matched to a gene: 6. The CDR3, as DNA: TGTGCCAGCAGCTTCAGGACAGGGATCCACGAGCAGTACTTC. As protein: CASSFRTGIHEQYF.

The chain has TRBV7-3 and TRBJ2-7, with 10 bases that match TRBD2. Germline trimming cut 5 bases from V and 3 bases from J; bases unmatched to any gene: 4. The CDR3 loop spans 14 amino acids. Germline values: CDR1 SGHTA, CDR2 FQGTGA. CDR3 coding DNA: TGTGCCAGCAGCCCCGGGACTAGCGACTACGAGCAGTACTTC. This translates into CASSPGTSDYEQYF. Complete variable domain (other parts from reference TRBV7-3 and TRBJ2-7): GAGVSQTPSNKVTEKGKYVELRCDPISGHTALYWYRQSLGQGPEFLIYFQGTGAADDSGLPNDRFFAVRPEGSVSTLKIQRTERGDSAVYLCASSPGTSDYEQYFGPGTRLTVT.

V gene TRBV7-2 combines with J gene TRBJ2-7, with 8 bases lining up with TRBD1. This CDR3 has 14 amino acids. The germline gives CDR1 SGHTA, CDR2 FQGNSA. J lost 6 bases, V lost 4 bases, and 8 bases had no gene match. The DNA for the CDR3 is TGTGCCAGCAGCTCTAGACAGGGGATAAGCGAGCAGTACTTC. It specifies CASSSRQGISEQYF.

The gene calls are TRBV6-4 and TRBJ2-1, with D hard to call. The V end was cut by 0 bases, the J end by 0 bases, with 9 bases between. Germline lookup yields CDR1 MRHNA and CDR2 SNTAGT. The CDR3 length is 16 residues. The CDR3 reads CASSDSAVSSYNEQFF. The CDR3 nucleotides read TGTGCCAGCAGTGACTCGGCGGTGAGCTCCTACAATGAGCAGTTCTTC.